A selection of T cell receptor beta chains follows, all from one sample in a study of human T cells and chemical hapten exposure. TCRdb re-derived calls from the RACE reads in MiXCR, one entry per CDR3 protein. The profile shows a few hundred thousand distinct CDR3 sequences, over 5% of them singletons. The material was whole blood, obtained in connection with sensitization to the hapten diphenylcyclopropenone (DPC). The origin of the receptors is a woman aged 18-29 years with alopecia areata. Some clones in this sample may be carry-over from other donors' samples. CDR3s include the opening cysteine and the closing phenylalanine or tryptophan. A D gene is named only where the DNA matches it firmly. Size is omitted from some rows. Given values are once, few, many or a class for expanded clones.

CDR3: CSALPLAGDYNEQFF
DNA: TGCAGTGCCCTCCCCCTAGCGGGTGATTACAATGAGCAGTTCTTC
size: few
D: TRBD2
V: TRBV20-1
J: TRBJ2-1

CDR3: CASSDPRRLQETQYF
DNA: TGTGCCAGCAGTGACCCGAGACGGTTGCAAGAGACCCAGTACTTC
size: few
D: NA
V: TRBV6-1
J: TRBJ2-5

CDR3: CASSEAGAGGLTDTQYF
DNA: TGTGCCAGCAGTGAAGCTGGAGCGGGGGGGCTTACAGATACGCAGTATTTT
size: many
D: TRBD2
V: TRBV2
J: TRBJ2-3

CDR3: CASRPPSGAENTIYF
DNA: TGTGCCAGCAGACCACCATCGGGGGCAGAAAACACCATATATTTT
size: many
D: NA
V: TRBV28
J: TRBJ1-3

CDR3: CASSLGTGNEQFF
DNA: TGTGCCAGCAGCTTAGGGACAGGGAATGAGCAGTTCTTC
size: few
D: TRBD1
V: TRBV11-1
J: TRBJ2-1

CDR3: CASSDQGKETQYF
DNA: TGTGCCAGCAGTGACCAGGGGAAAGAGACCCAGTACTTC
size: few
D: NA
V: TRBV2
J: TRBJ2-5

CDR3: CASSSFQGKFTDTQYF
DNA: TGTGCCAGCAGCTCCTTCCAGGGGAAATTCACAGATACGCAGTATTTT
size: NA
D: NA
V: TRBV7-9
J: TRBJ2-3

CDR3: CASSQGGLYEQYF
DNA: TGTGCCAGCAGTCAGGGGGGCCTCTACGAGCAGTACTTC
size: NA
D: NA
V: TRBV28
J: TRBJ2-7

CDR3: CASSLNRETYEQYF
DNA: TGTGCCAGCAGCTTGAATAGGGAAACCTACGAGCAGTACTTC
size: many
D: NA
V: TRBV5-5
J: TRBJ2-7

CDR3: CATSAHDSLGYEQYF
DNA: TGTGCCACCAGTGCTCACGACAGCCTGGGCTACGAGCAGTACTTC
size: few
D: NA
V: TRBV24-1
J: TRBJ2-7

CDR3: CASSLLSAGQETQYF
DNA: TGTGCCAGCAGTTTATTGTCGGCAGGGCAAGAGACCCAGTACTTC
size: few
D: NA
V: TRBV28
J: TRBJ2-5

CDR3: CSARSGGGNQPQHF
DNA: TGCAGTGCTCGGTCGGGGGGAGGCAATCAGCCCCAGCATTTT
size: few
D: NA
V: TRBV20-1
J: TRBJ1-5

CDR3: CASSLDRGREATGELFF
DNA: TGTGCCAGCAGCTTAGATCGCGGCAGGGAGGCAACCGGGGAGCTGTTTTTT
size: NA
D: NA
V: TRBV11-3
J: TRBJ2-2

CDR3: CSVDPGKNTEAFF
DNA: TGCAGCGTTGATCCAGGGAAGAACACTGAAGCTTTCTTT
size: many
D: NA
V: TRBV29-1
J: TRBJ1-1

CDR3: CASSQDSGTEAFF
DNA: TGCGCCAGCAGCCAAGATTCGGGCACTGAAGCTTTCTTT
size: NA
D: NA
V: TRBV4-3
J: TRBJ1-1

CDR3: CASSRTGDSYGYTF
DNA: TGCGCCAGCAGCCGGACAGGGGACAGCTATGGCTACACCTTC
size: many
D: TRBD1
V: TRBV5-1
J: TRBJ1-2

CDR3: CAVSGTGSHNEQFF
DNA: TGTGCCGTCTCCGGGACAGGGAGCCACAATGAGCAGTTCTTC
size: many
D: TRBD1
V: TRBV10-3
J: TRBJ2-1

CDR3: CASSDDRVYDEQYF
DNA: TGTGCCAGCAGCGATGACAGGGTGTACGACGAGCAGTACTTC
size: few
D: TRBD1
V: TRBV13
J: TRBJ2-7